The 15 T cell receptor beta chains below all came from one sample that was sequenced in a study of control samples from healthy donors and cancer patients. Assay used: immunoSEQ multiplex PCR; TCRdb lists only in-frame clones, some missing. The sample carries about 110,000 clones, just over 90% recorded once. Specimen: blood. All receptors come from a woman between 18 and 29 years old in good health.

This clone was counted only a few times. J is TRBJ2-7 and V is TRBV7-9; a weak D match, TRBD2 (6 bases). The CDR3 covers 15 residues. Trimming left V 5 bases short and J 0 bases short, with 14 bases between. Germline V CDR1 and CDR2: SEHNR, FQNEAQ (reference sequence). The CDR3 sequence is CASSRQAGSSYEQYF. CDR3 nucleotide sequence: TGTGCCAGCAGCCGTCAGGCGGGAAGCTCCTACGAGCAGTACTTC.

The genes are TRBV7-2 and TRBJ2-7; D is possibly TRBD2 (6 bases). Germline CDR1 reads SGHTA; CDR2 reads FQGNSA. The CDR3 covers 14 residues. The germline V and J ends were trimmed by 4 bases and 2 bases, with 12 bases remaining between them. CDR3 sequence reads: CASSWDSGPYEQYF. The CDR3 nucleotides are TGTGCCAGCAGCTGGGATAGCGGACCCTACGAGCAGTACTTC.

The J gene is TRBJ2-7, the V gene TRBV10-2, with 9 bases identical to TRBD1. Germline loops: CDR1 WSHSY, CDR2 SAAADI. V dropped 6 bases and J dropped 1; count of bases not matched to a gene: 7. The CDR3 loop spans 15 amino acids. The CDR3 loop reads CASRSTGTGSYEQYF. The CDR3 DNA follows: TGCGCCAGCAGGTCGACCGGGACAGGGTCCTACGAGCAGTACTTC.

This clone showed up just a few times. The chain couples TRBV5-1 to TRBJ2-3, with 7 bases that match TRBD2. The junction had 5 bases not matched to a gene; V was cut back by 4 bases and J by 0 bases. CDR1 and CDR2 from the germline V gene are SGHRS and YFSETQ. The CDR3 loop spans 15 amino acids. CDR3 region: CASSKREPSTDTQYF. CDR3 coding DNA: TGCGCCAGCAGCAAGCGGGAACCTAGCACAGATACGCAGTATTTT.

V is TRBV6-6 and J is TRBJ1-6, with 9 bases aligning to TRBD1. The V gene's germline CDR1 is MNHNY and CDR2 SVGAGI (reference sequence). The junction had 4 bases not matched to a gene; V was cut back by 4 bases and J by 9 bases. The CDR3 is 14 amino acids. CDR3: CASSSGTGSSPLHF. CDR3 DNA: TGTGCCAGCAGTTCTGGGACAGGGAGTTCACCCCTCCACTTT.

The chain has TRBV9 and TRBJ1-2; TRBD1 aligns across 7 bases. V shed 2 bases and J 5 bases; nucleotides not matched to a gene: 6. The germline CDR1 and CDR2 sequences are SGDLS and YYNGEE. CDR3 length: 14 residues. The CDR3 region is CASSVGTVGYGYTF. For the CDR3, the DNA is TGTGCCAGCAGCGTCGGGACAGTTGGATATGGCTACACCTTC.

The chain has TRBV4-3 and TRBJ2-3, with D possibly being TRBD1 or TRBD2 (7 bases each). The CDR3 contains 19 residues. The V gene lost 0 bases and the J gene lost 3 bases, with 22 bases spanning the gap. CDR1 is LGHNA, CDR2 YSLEER, per germline. The CDR3 DNA reads as TGCGCCAGCAGCCAAGAACCCAGGGGGGGGGCGCTAGCAACAGATACGCAGTATTTT. Its translation: CASSQEPRGGALATDTQYF.

This clone was detected only a few times. CDR3 sequence reads: CATSDSRDDPSYEQYF. The DNA for the CDR3 is TGTGCCACCAGTGACTCCCGGGATGATCCCTCCTACGAGCAGTACTTC. The chain links TRBV24-1 to TRBJ2-7; D is possibly TRBD2 (5 bases). Germline loops: CDR1 KGHDR, CDR2 SFDVKD. The CDR3 is 16 amino acids. V dropped 4 bases and J dropped 0 bases, with 15 bases sitting between them.

This chain uses TRBV29-1 with TRBJ2-1, with no clear D. The length of the CDR3 is 15 residues. The V end was cut by 2 bases, the J end by 4 bases, with 15 bases between. Looked up from germline, CDR1 is SQVTM and CDR2 is ANQGSEA. As DNA, the CDR3 is TGCAGCGTTGAATCCCAAAAGGCAGGTTACAATGAGCAGTTCTTC. Translation gives CSVESQKAGYNEQFF.

The chain joins TRBV27 to TRBJ2-2; 8 bases agree with TRBD1. Germline V gene data show CDR1 as MNHEY and CDR2 as SMNVEV (reference sequence). This CDR3 is built from 15 residues. V gave up 2 bases and J gave up 4 bases; unmatched junction bases: 3. CDR3 nucleotides: TGTGCCAGCAGTTTAACAGGGGGAGTCACCGGGGAGCTGTTTTTT. It specifies CASSLTGGVTGELFF.

The chain combines TRBV7-9 with TRBJ1-1; a weak D match, TRBD1 (5 bases). Germline V gene lookup returns CDR1 SEHNR and CDR2 FQNEAQ (reference sequence). This CDR3 spans 17 amino acids. The V end was cut by 2 bases, the J end by 1 base, with 17 bases between. CDR3 nucleotides: TGTGCCAGCAGCTTAAGCCCGGGACGAACAAAGAACACTGAAGCTTTCTTT. Amino acid sequence: CASSLSPGRTKNTEAFF. The variable domain in full, with the rest retrieved from reference TRBV7-9 and TRBJ1-1, is DTGVSQNPRHKITKRGQNVTFRCDPISEHNRLYWYRQTLGQGPEFLTYFQNEAQLEKSRLLSDRFSAERPKGSFSTLEIQRTEQGDSAMYLCASSLSPGRTKNTEAFFGQGTRLTVV.

This rearrangement joins TRBV19 to TRBJ2-1; 9 bases are a match to TRBD2. Unmatched junction bases numbered 4, after V lost 5 bases and J lost 2 bases. Germline V gene sequence: CDR1 LNHDA, CDR2 SQIVND (reference sequence). The CDR3 sequence is 15 residues long. CDR3 sequence: CASSPRLAAYNEQFF. DNA for the CDR3: TGTGCCAGTAGTCCAAGACTAGCGGCCTACAATGAGCAGTTCTTC.

CDR3 coding DNA: TGTGCCAGCAGTGCATCAGGGTCGGGCGAGCAGTACTTC. It specifies CASSASGSGEQYF. The chain has TRBV6-6 and TRBJ2-7; D possibly corresponds to TRBD1 (5 bases). This CDR3 spans 13 amino acids. In germline, CDR1 is MNHNY, CDR2 SVGAGI (reference sequence). Trimming removed 5 bases from V and 6 bases from J, with 14 bases in between.

The chain employs TRBV6-2 or TRBV6-3 and TRBJ1-5; 7 bases map to TRBD1. V was clipped by 2 bases and J by 1 base; unmatched bases: 5. This CDR3 spans 16 amino acids. Germline V gene data show CDR1 as MNHEY and CDR2 as SVGEGT. CDR3 in DNA: TGTGCCAGCAGTTACCTGACAGGGAAGAGCAATCAGCCCCAGCATTTT. Translating it yields CASSYLTGKSNQPQHF.

This chain links TRBV23-1 with TRBJ2-7; D is unclear. TRBV23-1 is given ORF status, its function remaining uncertain. This CDR3 region has 15 residues. Trimming stripped 2 bases from V and 2 bases from J, with 13 bases between. This chain's CDR3 is CASSQIARGTYEQYF. The DNA for the CDR3 is TGCGCCAGCAGTCAAATCGCCCGTGGGACCTACGAGCAGTACTTC.